A single T cell receptor (beta chain) is shown here with its context. Since all of the isolated RNA was reverse transcribed, expressed TCRB transcripts were what got sequenced. The method was immunoSEQ multiplex PCR; TCRdb's version includes in-frame clones alone and lacks a portion of them. The sample has about 900,000 clones; roughly a sixth are singletons. One heparinised blood draw averaging about 110 mL was given by each donor. This specimen comes from a study of beta chain features in type 1 diabetes. Sequencing input: naive CD4+ T cells from blood. This clonotype was sampled from a woman between 18 and 29 years old in good health.

This CDR3 is CASSPRGSAGNEQFF. CDR3 in DNA: TGTGCCAGCAGCCCCCGGGGGAGCGCAGGTAATGAGCAGTTCTTC. This rearrangement joins TRBV7-2 to TRBJ2-1; a possible D gene is TRBD2 (6 bases). Trimming removed 5 bases from V and 7 bases from J, with 18 bases in between. The CDR3 length is 15 residues. The germline gives CDR1 SGHTA, CDR2 FQGNSA.